The next 26 T cell receptor beta chains were all read from a single sample in a study of prognosis after radiotherapy for stage I lung cancer. With two-round multiplex PCR, TCR beta CDR3 sequences were amplified from genomic DNA. Primers were specific to each TRBV and TRBJ gene in first-round PCR. TCRdb re-analysed the multiplex PCR reads in MiXCR, keeping a single row per CDR3 protein. The data show 30,000 to 40,000 distinct CDR3 sequences, around 35% seen once. This sample comprised PBMCs, obtained before or after stereotactic body radiation therapy (not recorded which). The receptors originated from a donor aged 50 or older with non-small cell lung cancer.

About this clonotype itself: With a far larger clone one base away, a read error is the likely cause. This chain uses TRBV2 with TRBJ1-6; perhaps TRBD1 as D (6 bases). Germline V CDR1 and CDR2: SNHLY, FYNNEI. V was shortened by 1 base and J by 5 bases, with 12 bases between the two germline ends. The CDR3 is 16 amino acids. The CDR3 bases are TGTGCCAGCAGTGAAGAGGCAGGGGCGGATAATTCACCCCTCCACTTT. Amino acid sequence: CASSEEAGADNSPLHF.

This clonotype was recorded many times. The chain is built from TRBV20-1 and TRBJ2-2; no definite D call. Germline CDR1 DFQATT, CDR2 SNEGSKA (reference sequence). The length of the CDR3 is 15 residues. Trimming cost V 3 bases and J 1 base, with 12 bases left between them. The CDR3, as DNA: TGCAGTGCTAGTCAAGTGGTTCTGAACACCGGGGAGCTGTTTTTT. Protein: CSASQVVLNTGELFF.

This clonotype has a count of ten or more. CDR3 DNA sequence: TGCGCCAGCAGCTTGGCGGGCGTATTACAAGAGACCCAGTACTTC. Translated: CASSLAGVLQETQYF. The V and J genes are TRBV5-1 and TRBJ2-5; D is unresolved. Trimming took 0 bases from V and 2 from J, leaving 11 bases between them. The CDR3 length is 15 residues. Germline V gene data show CDR1 as SGHRS and CDR2 as YFSETQ.

The rearrangement joins TRBV2 to TRBJ2-7, with 10 bases matching TRBD1. The CDR3 is made up of 14 amino acids. Germline assignment: CDR1 SNHLY and CDR2 FYNNEI. V lost 5 bases, J lost 4 bases, and 5 bases stayed unmatched. CDR3 nucleotides: TGTGCCAGCAGTTCCGGGACAGGGGATTACGAGCAGTACTTC. This encodes CASSSGTGDYEQYF.

This clonotype was seen at least ten times. This chain joins TRBV6-1 and TRBJ2-5; D gene uncertain. The CDR3 sequence is 13 residues long. With 6 bases removed from V and 2 bases from J, the gap between germline ends came to 10 bases. The V gene's germline CDR1 is MNHNS and CDR2 SASEGT. This CDR3 reads CASRLDLQETQYF. The CDR3, as DNA: TGTGCCAGCAGACTCGACTTACAAGAGACCCAGTACTTC.

On this clonotype: This may be a read error: a much more frequent sequence differs by one nucleotide. The chain is built from TRBV20-1 and TRBJ2-5; perhaps TRBD2 as D (9 bases). The germline V and J ends were trimmed by 4 bases and 8 bases, with 26 bases remaining between them. The CDR3 covers 16 residues. Per the germline V gene, CDR1 is DFQATT and CDR2 is SNEGSKA (reference sequence). The CDR3 DNA sequence: TGCAGTGCTATAGACAGGGGTTTGGCTAGCGGGGATACCCAGTACTTC. As protein: CSAIDRGLASGDTQYF.

This clonotype was picked up many times. This rearrangement joins TRBV12-3 or TRBV12-4 to TRBJ2-2, with 9 bases fitting TRBD2. With 5 bases clipped from V and 4 bases from J, the junction kept 5 bases outside the gene matches. This CDR3 has 15 amino acids. CDR3 residues: CASSLSGRPTGELFF. The DNA for the CDR3 is TGTGCCAGCAGTCTAAGCGGGAGGCCCACCGGGGAGCTGTTTTTT.

The J gene is TRBJ2-3, the V gene TRBV5-1, with no clear D. This CDR3 has 17 residues. Germline CDR1 SGHRS, CDR2 YFSETQ. With 0 bases removed from V and 2 bases from J, the gap between germline ends came to 16 bases. The CDR3 spells CASSLVAARPLTDTQYF. CDR3 bases: TGCGCCAGCAGCTTGGTGGCAGCTCGACCACTCACAGATACGCAGTATTTT.

This clonotype came up many times. The chain couples TRBV7-9 to TRBJ2-5; D is ambiguous. This CDR3 region has 12 residues. Germline lookup yields CDR1 SEHNR and CDR2 FQNEAQ (reference sequence). Trimming cost V 6 bases and J 5 bases, with 10 bases left between them. CDR3 nucleotides: TGTGCCAGCAGGCGTGACGTGGAGACCCAGTACTTC. Its translation is CASRRDVETQYF.

This clonotype was detected ten times or more. This chain's CDR3 is CASSLRPTTDTQYF. DNA of the CDR3: TGTGCCAGCAGCTTACGACCCACCACAGATACGCAGTATTTT. V and J are TRBV11-2 and TRBJ2-3, with no clear D. Between the trimmed V and J ends, which lost 2 bases and 2 bases, there was a span of 8 bases. The CDR3 loop spans 14 amino acids. Germline-derived CDR1 and CDR2 are SGHAT and FQNNGV.

On this clonotype itself: A far more abundant clone sits one base away, making this likely a read error. V is TRBV6-5 and J is TRBJ1-2, with D unresolved. Trimming left V 5 bases short and J 5 bases short, with 24 bases between. This CDR3 region has 17 residues. Germline loops: CDR1 MNHEY, CDR2 SVGAGI. CDR3 amino acids: CASSLSTWGRRGYGYTF. The CDR3 DNA follows: TGTGCCAGCAGTCTCTCAACGTGGGGTCGGCGTGGGTATGGCTACACCTTC.

At least ten counts were recorded for this clonotype. The chain has TRBV6-1 and TRBJ1-4; D unclear. There are 12 residues in the CDR3. V lost 5 bases and J 6 bases, leaving 7 bases between the germline ends. From germline, CDR1 is MNHNS and CDR2 SASEGT. For the CDR3, the DNA is TGTGCCAGCAGTAAGAGGGATGAAAAACTGTTTTTT. It is translated as CASSKRDEKLFF.

As for this clonotype: Given a much more abundant clone one base away, this may be a read error. This sequence joins TRBV2 and TRBJ1-5; D is undetermined. There are 14 residues in the CDR3. Germline CDR1 is SNHLY and CDR2 is FYNNEI. The DNA for the CDR3 is TGTGTCAGCAGTGAAGTGGCAGTTAATCAGCCCCAGCATTTT. Translation gives CVSSEVAVNQPQHF.

This clonotype was observed at least ten times. The genes are TRBV5-6 and TRBJ2-3; 7 bases agree with TRBD1. V trimming: 4 bases; J trimming: 3 bases; junction bases outside the gene matches: 8. The CDR3 runs to 15 residues. The germline gives CDR1 SGHDT, CDR2 YYEEEE. CDR3 sequence reads: CASSLYRGATDTQYF. The CDR3 DNA reads TGTGCCAGCAGCCTATACAGGGGTGCGACAGATACGCAGTATTTT.

This clonotype was counted at least ten times. This sequence joins TRBV5-1 and TRBJ1-2; no definite D call. V was clipped by 0 bases and J by 1 base, with 7 bases between them. The CDR3 is made up of 14 amino acids. Germline V gene data show CDR1 as SGHRS and CDR2 as YFSETQ. CDR3: CASSLDNLNYGYTF. CDR3 DNA: TGCGCCAGCAGCTTGGACAATCTTAACTATGGCTACACCTTC. Together with reference TRBV5-1 and TRBJ1-2, the CDR3 gives the full variable domain: KAGVTQTPRYLIKTRGQQVTLSCSPISGHRSVSWYQQTPGQGLQFLFEYFSETQRNKGNFPGRFSGRQFSNSRSEMNVSTLELGDSALYLCASSLDNLNYGYTFGSGTRLTVV.

For this clonotype: A far larger clone lies a single base away; this is likely a read error. This sequence joins TRBV6-1 and TRBJ1-1, with 7 bases fitting TRBD1. Germline V CDR1 and CDR2: MNHNS, SASEGT. The CDR3 runs to 15 residues. Unmatched junction bases numbered 10, after V lost 3 bases and J lost 6 bases. The CDR3 sequence: CASSDSEGAGAEAFF. The CDR3 DNA is TGTGCCAGCAGTGACTCAGAGGGGGCGGGTGCTGAAGCTTTCTTT.

A remark on this clonotype: A far larger clone is off by one base, so a read error is likely. The chain uses TRBV6-1 and TRBJ2-2; 8 nucleotides match TRBD1. The V and J ends lost 6 bases and 4 bases, in that order; junction bases with no gene match: 7. Germline V gives CDR1 MNHNS, CDR2 SASEGT. The CDR3 runs 15 residues. The chain's CDR3 is CASSLEDRVTGELFF. The CDR3 DNA sequence: TGTGCCAGCAGCCTTGAGGACAGGGTCACCGGGGAGCTGTTTTTT.

This clonotype was detected ten times or more. V usage is TRBV10-2 and J usage is TRBJ2-5, with D unresolved. CDR3 length equals 14 residues. Trimming removed 7 bases at V and 0 bases at J, with 12 bases between. CDR1 and CDR2 (germline): WSHSY, SAAADI. This CDR3 reads CASTMNDYQETQYF. The CDR3 coding sequence is TGCGCCAGCACCATGAACGACTACCAAGAGACCCAGTACTTC.

Notes on this clonotype: A much larger clone is a single base away; this may be a read error. The chain recombines TRBV5-1 with TRBJ2-5; TRBD2 matches 8 bases. The CDR3 length is 14 residues. V lost 6 bases, J lost 4 bases, and 8 bases stayed unmatched. The germline V gene encodes CDR1 SGHRS and CDR2 YFSETQ. This chain's CDR3 is CASILTGGGETQYF. The CDR3 bases are TGCGCCAGCATCTTAACGGGGGGGGGAGAGACCCAGTACTTC. Using reference TRBV5-1 and TRBJ2-5 for the parts outside the CDR3, the full variable domain is KAGVTQTPRYLIKTRGQQVTLSCSPISGHRSVSWYQQTPGQGLQFLFEYFSETQRNKGNFPGRFSGRQFSNSRSEMNVSTLELGDSALYLCASILTGGGETQYFGPGTRLLVL.

This clonotype was recorded at least ten times. The V gene is TRBV30, the J gene TRBJ2-5; D may match TRBD1 or TRBD2 (5 bases each). CDR3 length equals 11 residues. The germline gives CDR1 GTSNPN, CDR2 SVGIG (reference sequence). Trimming left V 1 base short and J 5 bases short, with 5 bases between. The CDR3 protein is CAWSGGETQYF. The CDR3 nucleotides are TGTGCCTGGAGTGGGGGGGAGACCCAGTACTTC.

The table lists this clonotype with many counts. The gene calls are TRBV6-5 and TRBJ2-3, with D perhaps matching TRBD1 or TRBD2 (5 bases each). The length of the CDR3 is 14 residues. CDR1 MNHEY and CDR2 SVGAGI come from the germline V gene. V lost 2 bases and J 6 bases, leaving 12 bases between the germline ends. CDR3 in amino acids: CASSYRDLGDTQYF. The DNA of the CDR3 is TGTGCCAGCAGTTACAGGGACCTAGGGGATACGCAGTATTTT.

As regards this clonotype: This sequence is one base from a far larger clone and is likely a read error. The V gene is TRBV6-4, the J gene TRBJ2-2, with D perhaps matching TRBD2 (6 bases). The CDR3 contains 16 residues. Looked up from germline, CDR1 is MRHNA and CDR2 is SNTAGT. The CDR3 bases are TGTGCCAGCGGTGAAGGTGGAGGGGTCTACACCGGGGAGCTGTTTTTT. This translates into CASGEGGGVYTGELFF.

In this sample, this clonotype is medium-sized. This sequence joins TRBV28 and TRBJ2-7, with 9 nucleotides matching TRBD1. Germline V gene sequence: CDR1 MDHEN, CDR2 SYDVKM. CDR3 length: 15 amino acids. The V gene end was trimmed by 6 bases and the J gene end by 4 bases; junction bases not matched to a gene: 10. The CDR3 is CASRAGQGGRYEQYF. The DNA of the CDR3 is TGTGCCAGCAGAGCGGGACAGGGAGGGAGGTACGAGCAGTACTTC.

This clonotype showed up many times. The V and J genes are TRBV18 and TRBJ1-5; TRBD1 might be the D (6 bases). The CDR3 covers 15 residues. The ends were cut back, 8 bases at V and 1 base at J, with 15 bases in the middle. Germline V gives CDR1 KGHSH, CDR2 LQKENI. DNA for the CDR3: TGTGCCAGCAGCCCAGGAAGGGGGAGCAATCAGCCCCAGCATTTT. Its protein is CASSPGRGSNQPQHF.

Only a few counts were recorded for this clonotype. The gene calls are TRBV28 and TRBJ1-4; 8 bases are a match to TRBD1. The V and J ends lost 2 bases and 8 bases, in that order; junction bases with no gene match: 10. The V gene's germline CDR1 is MDHEN and CDR2 SYDVKM. The CDR3 runs to 16 residues. For the CDR3, the DNA is TGTGCCAGCAGTTTAGAAGGACAGGGAATAGGGGAAAAACTGTTTTTT. Its protein product is CASSLEGQGIGEKLFF.

This clonotype was found many times. The V and J genes are TRBV15 and TRBJ2-1; 11 positions match TRBD2. Germline V lookup: CDR1 LNHNV, CDR2 YYDKDF (reference sequence). Germline trimming cut 0 bases from V and 2 bases from J; bases unmatched to any gene: 0. The CDR3 has 16 amino acids. The CDR3 loop reads CATSRELAGAYNEQFF. The CDR3 DNA reads TGTGCCACCAGCAGAGAACTAGCGGGAGCCTACAATGAGCAGTTCTTC.